This T cell receptor (beta chain) was recorded in a study of blood T cell repertoires in COVID-19. Overall study: Donors in the United States, Italy and Spain gave samples during acute or convalescent COVID-19. Sample material is recorded as cDNA or gDNA derived from T cells, B-cell-depleted T cells, or PBMCs.

Profiled with immunoSEQ multiplex PCR; TCRdb holds only in-frame clones, not every one. The data hold 87,000 or so clones, with over 70% observed a single time. The trim removed 3 bases at V and 4 bases at J, leaving 8 bases unmatched. CDR1 and CDR2 from the germline V gene are MDHEN and SYDVKM. The CDR3 is made up of 15 amino acids. The sequence was obtained from an older man with acute or convalescent COVID-19. Sequencing was performed on peripheral blood. This sequence joins TRBV28 and TRBJ2-5; 7 bases align to TRBD1. CDR3 residues: CASSLRQGLRETQYF. The CDR3 nucleotides are TGTGCCAGCAGTTTGAGACAGGGATTAAGAGAGACCCAGTACTTC.